One and the same sample provided the 28 T cell receptor beta chains below, sequenced in a study of shared clonotypes between healthy human individuals. In the naive CD8 group, cells lacked CD45RO and were positively selected for CCR7, so terminally differentiated effector memory CD45RA+ cells were left out. Generated by immunoSEQ multiplex PCR, the TCRdb table keeps only in-frame clones and is missing some. In the table there are around 2,100,000 clones, approximately 94% of which are singletons. The sample was naive CD8+ T cells sorted from blood. These receptors were taken from a man aged 18 to 30 in good health.

Notes on this clone: Within the sample, other DNA sequences also encode this same CDR3. The chain combines TRBV5-6 with TRBJ2-7, with D hard to call. V lost 5 bases, J lost 0 bases, and 6 bases lay in between. CDR3 length equals 12 residues. Germline V CDR1 and CDR2: SGHDT, YYEEEE. The CDR3 DNA follows: TGTGCCAGCAGTGGCAACTCCTACGAGCAGTACTTC. Its translation is CASSGNSYEQYF.

V is TRBV7-9 and J is TRBJ2-2; D may be TRBD2 (5 bases). Trimming cost V 6 bases and J 7 bases, with 21 bases left between them. CDR1 and CDR2 from the germline V gene are SEHNR and FQNEAQ (reference sequence). The CDR3 loop spans 16 amino acids. This CDR3 reads CASRAEAGRADGELFF. The CDR3 DNA reads as TGTGCCAGCAGGGCGGAGGCGGGCAGAGCGGACGGGGAGCTGTTTTTT. Complete variable domain (other parts from reference TRBV7-9 and TRBJ2-2): DTGVSQNPRHKITKRGQNVTFRCDPISEHNRLYWYRQTLGQGPEFLTYFQNEAQLEKSRLLSDRFSAERPKGSFSTLEIQRTEQGDSAMYLCASRAEAGRADGELFFGEGSRLTVL.

V usage is TRBV7-8 and J usage is TRBJ2-3; 8 bases agree with TRBD1. The CDR3 spans 17 residues. The V gene's germline CDR1 is SGHVS and CDR2 FQNEAQ. The junction had 13 bases not matched to a gene; V was cut back by 5 bases and J by 3 bases. The CDR3 DNA follows: TGTGCCAGCAGCCGAGACCCCGCGGGACAGGCAACAGATACGCAGTATTTT. Its translation: CASSRDPAGQATDTQYF.

This chain uses TRBV7-9 with TRBJ2-2; the D gene is possibly TRBD1 (6 bases). The germline V gene encodes CDR1 SEHNR and CDR2 FQNEAQ (reference sequence). The CDR3 is made up of 13 amino acids. V lost 3 bases and J lost 8, with 10 bases in between. CDR3 in amino acids: CASSFLTGGELFF. The CDR3 coding sequence is TGTGCCAGCAGCTTTTTAACAGGGGGGGAGCTGTTTTTT.

The chain combines TRBV7-9 with TRBJ1-1, with 9 bases lining up with TRBD1. The V gene's germline CDR1 is SEHNR and CDR2 FQNEAQ (reference sequence). The ends lost 5 bases at V and 0 bases at J; junction bases unmatched: 16. This CDR3 has 19 residues. The CDR3: CASSNKPGQGFEMNTEAFF. The CDR3, as DNA: TGTGCCAGCAGCAACAAACCGGGACAGGGCTTCGAAATGAACACTGAAGCTTTCTTT. The whole variable domain, filled in from reference TRBV7-9 and TRBJ1-1, reads DTGVSQNPRHKITKRGQNVTFRCDPISEHNRLYWYRQTLGQGPEFLTYFQNEAQLEKSRLLSDRFSAERPKGSFSTLEIQRTEQGDSAMYLCASSNKPGQGFEMNTEAFFGQGTRLTVV.

The chain recombines TRBV5-6 with TRBJ2-1; 8 positions agree with TRBD2. After removal of 2 bases from V and 5 bases from J, the junction contained 3 bases not matched to a gene. Germline CDR1 and CDR2: SGHDT and YYEEEE. There are 14 residues in the CDR3. The CDR3 DNA reads TGTGCCAGCAGCTTTAGCGGGATCCACAATGAGCAGTTCTTC. Translation gives CASSFSGIHNEQFF.

V and J are TRBV28 and TRBJ2-7; D might be TRBD1 (5 bases). Germline V CDR1 and CDR2: MDHEN, SYDVKM. Trimming removed 2 bases from V and 3 bases from J, with 11 bases in between. This CDR3 has 14 residues. The DNA of the CDR3 is TGTGCCAGCAGTTTAGAAGGGGCCAACTACGAGCAGTACTTC. It is translated as CASSLEGANYEQYF.

The chain joins TRBV7-9 to TRBJ2-3, with D perhaps matching TRBD1 (5 bases). CDR1 and CDR2 (germline): SEHNR, FQNEAQ (reference sequence). The CDR3 is made up of 12 amino acids. V was clipped by 6 bases and J by 6 bases, with 10 bases between them. The CDR3: CASRQGADTQYF. The CDR3 nucleotides are TGTGCCAGCAGGCAGGGTGCCGATACGCAGTATTTT.

In its sample, this clone was seen once. The J gene is TRBJ2-1, the V gene TRBV11-2, with TRBD1 as a possible D gene (6 bases). This CDR3 contains 13 residues. Germline loops: CDR1 SGHAT, CDR2 FQNNGV. Trimming pared 5 bases from V and 5 bases from J, leaving 10 bases between. CDR3 loop: CASSPDRNNEQFF. The CDR3 region has the DNA TGTGCCAGCAGCCCCGACAGGAACAATGAGCAGTTCTTC.

V gene TRBV6-5 combines with J gene TRBJ2-7; 14 bases map to TRBD2. Germline CDR1 is MNHEY and CDR2 is SVGAGI. The CDR3 is 14 amino acids. Trimming took 6 bases from V and 3 from J; bases not matched to a gene: 1. The CDR3 DNA is TGTGCCAGCAGCGGGACTAGCGGGAGCTACGAGCAGTACTTC. It yields the protein CASSGTSGSYEQYF.

The chain employs TRBV13 and TRBJ1-2; D possibly corresponds to TRBD1 (6 bases). CDR1 is PRHDT and CDR2 is FYEKMQ in the germline V gene (reference sequence). This CDR3 is built from 14 residues. Trimming removed 5 bases from V and 6 bases from J, with 16 bases in between. The CDR3 sequence is CASSTQQGEDGYTF. Here the CDR3 DNA reads TGTGCCAGCAGCACCCAACAGGGAGAGGATGGCTACACCTTC.

V usage is TRBV27 and J usage is TRBJ2-7, with D tentatively TRBD1 or TRBD2 (5 bases each). Trimming cost V 3 bases and J 5 bases, with 17 bases left between them. CDR3 length: 15 amino acids. The V gene's germline CDR1 is MNHEY and CDR2 SMNVEV (reference sequence). DNA of the CDR3: TGTGCCAGCAGTTTCGGGACCCAGCCCGGCGACGAGCAGTACTTC. Encoded protein: CASSFGTQPGDEQYF.

The chain carries TRBV5-5 and TRBJ2-5; tentatively, D is TRBD1 (6 bases). CDR3 length: 13 residues. Germline CDR1 and CDR2: SGHKS and YYEKEE (reference sequence). V lost 5 bases and J 3 bases, leaving 11 bases between the germline ends. CDR3 amino acids: CASSSGQEETQYF. DNA for the CDR3: TGTGCCAGCAGTTCGGGACAAGAAGAGACCCAGTACTTC.

The chain is built from TRBV7-9 and TRBJ2-1, with 12 bases matching TRBD2. V lost 5 bases, J lost 4 bases, and 9 bases stayed unmatched. The germline V gene has CDR1 SEHNR and CDR2 FQNEAQ (reference sequence). This CDR3 is built from 17 residues. The CDR3 region is CASSTPAGTSGYNEQFF. CDR3 coding DNA: TGTGCCAGCAGCACACCAGCCGGGACTAGCGGGTACAATGAGCAGTTCTTC.

V and J are TRBV13 and TRBJ2-7, with D tentatively TRBD1 (5 bases). The V end lost 5 bases, the J end lost 2 bases, and 16 bases lay between the germline ends. The CDR3 sequence is 15 residues long. From germline, CDR1 is PRHDT and CDR2 FYEKMQ (reference sequence). The CDR3 sequence is CASSPRTSGTYEQYF. In DNA, the CDR3 is TGTGCCAGCAGCCCCCGGACATCTGGAACCTACGAGCAGTACTTC.

Comment on this clone: Within the sample, other DNA sequences also encode this same CDR3. This chain links TRBV27 with TRBJ2-7; the match to TRBD1 covers 7 bases. The CDR3 spans 12 residues. After removal of 8 bases from V and 3 bases from J, the junction contained 4 bases not matched to a gene. In germline, CDR1 is MNHEY, CDR2 SMNVEV (reference sequence). The CDR3 DNA is TGTGCCAGCGCTGCAGGGGGCTACGAGCAGTACTTC. It specifies CASAAGGYEQYF.

To note about this clone: At the DNA level, this CDR3 is encoded by other sequences in the same sample as well. The chain joins TRBV6-5 to TRBJ2-3, with D maybe TRBD2 (5 bases). Germline V gives CDR1 MNHEY, CDR2 SVGAGI. CDR3 length equals 15 residues. Deletions cut 0 bases from V and 2 bases from J, with 9 bases between. The CDR3 sequence: CASSYSSGVTDTQYF. The DNA for the CDR3 is TGTGCCAGCAGTTACTCGAGCGGTGTCACAGATACGCAGTATTTT.

The sample holds a few counts of this clone. Distinct nucleotide sequences in the sample also encode this CDR3. This chain links TRBV7-2 with TRBJ2-1, with 9 bases aligning to TRBD2. The CDR3 is made up of 15 amino acids. CDR1 and CDR2 from the germline V gene are SGHTA and FQGNSA. Trimming cost V 3 bases and J 4 bases; bases outside gene matches: 4. This CDR3 reads CASSLAGGAYNEQFF. The CDR3 nucleotides are TGTGCCAGCAGCTTGGCGGGGGGGGCTTACAATGAGCAGTTCTTC.

The chain joins TRBV15 to TRBJ1-1; 10 bases are a match to TRBD1. V was clipped by 6 bases and J by 7 bases; unmatched bases: 5. The CDR3 consists of 13 residues. Germline V gene sequence: CDR1 LNHNV, CDR2 YYDKDF (reference sequence). Here the CDR3 reads CATRGQGPIEAFF. DNA of the CDR3: TGTGCCACCAGGGGACAGGGGCCAATTGAAGCTTTCTTT.

About this clone: Other DNA sequences from this sample encode an identical CDR3 as well. The V and J genes are TRBV2 and TRBJ1-5; D ambiguous. The germline V gene encodes CDR1 SNHLY and CDR2 FYNNEI. The CDR3 length is 15 residues. Trimming left V 2 bases short and J 0 bases short, with 8 bases between. The CDR3 region has the DNA TGTGCCAGCAGTGAATTTGGGTATAGCAATCAGCCCCAGCATTTT. This codes for CASSEFGYSNQPQHF.

The chain employs TRBV4-3 and TRBJ2-1, with TRBD2 as a possible D gene (5 bases). Trimming removed 0 bases at V and 10 bases at J, with 13 bases between. The CDR3 spans 14 residues. In germline, CDR1 is LGHNA, CDR2 YSLEER. The CDR3 here is CASSQDRERGEQFF. CDR3 sequence (DNA): TGCGCCAGCAGCCAAGATAGAGAGCGAGGGGAGCAGTTCTTC.

The chain carries TRBV4-2 and TRBJ2-1; D gene ambiguous. Germline-derived CDR1 and CDR2 are LGHNA and YNFKEQ. The CDR3 totals 14 residues. V lost 1 base to trimming and J lost 7 bases, with 11 bases between them. The CDR3 sequence is CASSQVLYLNEQFF. The CDR3 DNA reads as TGTGCCAGCAGCCAAGTTTTGTATCTGAATGAGCAGTTCTTC.

V and J are TRBV28 and TRBJ1-2; 8 positions agree with TRBD1. V lost 4 bases and J lost 2; bases outside the gene matches: 6. The CDR3 sequence is 15 residues long. Germline CDR1 and CDR2: MDHEN and SYDVKM. The CDR3 reads CASSSPRTGNYGYTF. CDR3 bases: TGTGCCAGCAGTTCGCCACGGACAGGGAACTATGGCTACACCTTC.

The chain links TRBV12-5 to TRBJ1-1, with TRBD1 as a possible D gene (5 bases). The germline gives CDR1 LGHNT, CDR2 FRNRAP. The CDR3 covers 11 residues. V was trimmed by 6 bases and J by 10 bases, leaving 12 bases between them. This CDR3 is CASGTTGGAFF. CDR3 sequence (DNA): TGTGCTAGTGGCACTACAGGTGGAGCTTTCTTT.

V is TRBV19 and J is TRBJ2-2; 7 bases line up with TRBD2. The V gene's germline CDR1 is LNHDA and CDR2 SQIVND (reference sequence). After removal of 4 bases from V and 2 bases from J, the junction contained 4 bases not matched to a gene. This CDR3 is 15 amino acids long. This CDR3 is CASSRASGNTGELFF. CDR3 DNA: TGTGCCAGTAGTAGGGCTAGCGGCAACACCGGGGAGCTGTTTTTT.

This rearrangement joins TRBV7-9 to TRBJ2-3; weak D call: TRBD1 (6 bases). V lost 1 base to trimming and J lost 9 bases, with 14 bases between them. Germline V gene lookup returns CDR1 SEHNR and CDR2 FQNEAQ (reference sequence). The CDR3 sequence is 14 residues long. The CDR3 bases are TGTGCCAGCAGCTTAGGGGACATTTTTGAAACGCAGTATTTT. This encodes CASSLGDIFETQYF.

The chain links TRBV7-9 to TRBJ2-7; D is uncertain. This CDR3 is built from 12 residues. The germline V gene has CDR1 SEHNR and CDR2 FQNEAQ (reference sequence). The V gene lost 1 base and the J gene lost 9 bases, with 10 bases spanning the gap. The CDR3 nucleotides read TGTGCCAGCAGCTTAGGTGGCTTATGGCAGTACTTC. Translated, it gives CASSLGGLWQYF.

This clone was found once. The chain combines TRBV27 with TRBJ1-4; possible D gene TRBD1, 6 bases. Between the trimmed V and J ends, which lost 3 bases and 5 bases, there was a span of 10 bases. Germline V gene sequence: CDR1 MNHEY, CDR2 SMNVEV (reference sequence). The CDR3 is 14 residues long. CDR3 DNA sequence: TGTGCCAGCAGTTTGCCAGGGGTGAATGAAAAACTGTTTTTT. It codes for CASSLPGVNEKLFF.